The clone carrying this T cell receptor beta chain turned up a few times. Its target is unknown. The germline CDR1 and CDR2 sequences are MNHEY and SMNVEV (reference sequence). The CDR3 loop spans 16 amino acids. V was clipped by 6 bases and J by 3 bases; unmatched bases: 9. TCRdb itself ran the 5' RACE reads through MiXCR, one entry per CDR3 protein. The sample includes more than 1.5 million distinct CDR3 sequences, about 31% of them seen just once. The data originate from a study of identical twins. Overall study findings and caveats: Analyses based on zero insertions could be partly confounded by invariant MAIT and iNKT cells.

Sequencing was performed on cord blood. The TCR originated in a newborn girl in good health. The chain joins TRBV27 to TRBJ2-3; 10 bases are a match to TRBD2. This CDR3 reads CASRQLAGRGTDTQYF. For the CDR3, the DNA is TGTGCCAGCAGGCAACTAGCGGGAAGGGGTACAGATACGCAGTATTTT.